What follows are 31 T cell receptor beta chains derived from one specimen sequenced in a study of identical twins. TCRdb reanalysed the 5' RACE reads using MiXCR and keeps one entry per CDR3 protein. Seen here are 450,000 to 650,000 distinct CDR3 sequences, 9% to 10% observed once, and the top ten hold roughly 3%. These same records also appear under a second study, on yellow fever vaccine responses in identical twins.

Material: PBMCs. Receptors were obtained from a young woman in good health.

This clonotype was found many times. The chain carries TRBV12-3 or TRBV12-4 and TRBJ2-3; D uncertain. V lost 6 bases and J lost 2, with 15 bases in between. The CDR3 loop spans 15 amino acids. In DNA form, the CDR3 reads TGTGCCAGCAGACCAGCGCAGATTACCACAGATACGCAGTATTTT. It yields the protein CASRPAQITTDTQYF.

This clonotype occurred a few times. V is TRBV6-5 and J is TRBJ1-2, with a tentative D call TRBD1 (6 bases). Trimming removed 0 bases from V and 4 bases from J, with 18 bases in between. The CDR3 contains 17 residues. The germline gives CDR1 MNHEY, CDR2 SVGAGI. DNA of the CDR3: TGTGCCAGCAGTTACTCGATCAGGGGAAGGAATAGCTATGGCTACACCTTC. Translation: CASSYSIRGRNSYGYTF.

This clonotype has just a few counts. V and J are TRBV29-1 and TRBJ2-7; perhaps TRBD2 as D (5 bases). CDR3 length equals 12 residues. V dropped 4 bases and J dropped 3 bases, with 10 bases sitting between them. In germline, CDR1 is SQVTM, CDR2 ANQGSEA. CDR3 amino acids: CSVARRGYEQYF. CDR3 DNA sequence: TGCAGCGTTGCGCGTCGGGGCTACGAGCAGTACTTC.

This clonotype has just a few counts. V gene TRBV4-1 combines with J gene TRBJ2-1, with a possible D match to TRBD2 (6 bases). Trimming shortened V by 3 bases and J by 9 bases, and 12 bases separated the two germline ends. This CDR3 is built from 13 residues. CDR1 MGHRA and CDR2 YSYEKL come from the germline V gene. Here the CDR3 reads CASSQEPGAEQFF. The CDR3 bases are TGCGCCAGCAGCCAGGAGCCGGGAGCTGAGCAGTTCTTC.

The chain is built from TRBV29-1 and TRBJ2-6, with D tentatively TRBD1 (6 bases). Between the trimmed V and J ends, which lost 4 bases and 4 bases, there was a span of 11 bases. This CDR3 spans 14 amino acids. Germline CDR1 is SQVTM and CDR2 is ANQGSEA. The CDR3 nucleotides are TGCAGCGTTGCAACAGGGCCCGGGGCCAACGTCCTGACTTTC. This sequence encodes CSVATGPGANVLTF.

This clonotype has ten or more counts. The chain combines TRBV24-1 with TRBJ2-5; 9 bases are shared with TRBD1. V dropped 0 bases and J dropped 5; count of bases not matched to a gene: 6. In germline, CDR1 is KGHDR, CDR2 SFDVKD. The CDR3 is made up of 16 amino acids. The CDR3 DNA sequence: TGTGCCACCAGTGATTTGGGGCGGACAGGGGATGAGACCCAGTACTTC. It is translated as CATSDLGRTGDETQYF.

This clonotype was seen only a few times. One end of the junction does not line up with germline, which may come from a read error. The chain recombines TRBV12-3 or TRBV12-4 with TRBJ2-7; a weak D match, TRBD2 (5 bases). CDR3 length: 18 amino acids. The CDR3 loop is CTSSLALSSDRFSYEQYF. In DNA, the CDR3 is TGTACCAGCAGTTTAGCGCTTTCTTCGGACCGCTTCTCCTACGAGCAGTACTTC.

A few counts support this clonotype. A read error may account for a junction end that differs from germline. The chain is built from TRBV20-1 and TRBJ2-2, with 14 bases lining up with TRBD2. Germline V lookup: CDR1 DFQATT, CDR2 SNEGSKA (reference sequence). CDR3 length equals 16 residues. The chain's CDR3 is CSAKTSGRGSTGELFF. CDR3 DNA: TGCAGCGCTAAGACTAGCGGGAGGGGGAGCACCGGGGAGCTGTTTTTT.

This clonotype has only a few counts. This chain connects TRBV20-1 to TRBJ2-2, with TRBD2 identical over 11 bases. This CDR3 has 14 residues. J lost 6 bases, V lost 6 bases, and 6 bases had no gene match. Germline lookup yields CDR1 DFQATT and CDR2 SNEGSKA (reference sequence). CDR3 sequence (DNA): TGCAGTGCCCCTAGCGGGAGGACATCCGGGGAGCTGTTTTTT. Translating it yields CSAPSGRTSGELFF.

CDR3 sequence (DNA): TGTGCCAGCAATTACGGGACAGGGTCTGAAAAACTGTTTTTT. Residues: CASNYGTGSEKLFF. This chain joins TRBV28 and TRBJ1-4, with 9 positions matching TRBD1. This CDR3 has 14 residues. Per germline, CDR1 MDHEN and CDR2 SYDVKM. V lost 7 bases and J lost 7; bases outside the gene matches: 7.

This clonotype was counted at least ten times. The CDR3 DNA sequence: TGTGCCAGCAGCCGCCATGGACAGGAGCCTTACAATGAGCAGTTCTTC. This sequence encodes CASSRHGQEPYNEQFF. J is TRBJ2-1 and V is TRBV4-2; 7 bases line up with TRBD1. Germline V CDR1 and CDR2: LGHNA, YNFKEQ. This CDR3 has 16 residues. The V and J ends lost 4 bases and 4 bases, in that order; junction bases with no gene match: 10.

This clonotype has ten or more counts. The V call is TRBV2, the J call TRBJ2-1; D unclear. Trimming stripped 2 bases from V and 4 bases from J, with 6 bases between. In germline, CDR1 is SNHLY, CDR2 FYNNEI. The CDR3 consists of 13 residues. CDR3 bases: TGTGCCAGCAGTGAACAGGAGTACAATGAGCAGTTCTTC. It yields the protein CASSEQEYNEQFF.

The DNA for the CDR3 is TGTGCCAGCAGATTGGGACTAGCGTCTTCCAATGAGCAGTTCTTC. Its translation: CASRLGLASSNEQFF. The V and J genes are TRBV12-3 or TRBV12-4 and TRBJ2-1, with 10 bases fitting TRBD2. The CDR3 runs 15 residues. With V trimmed by 6 bases and J by 6 bases, 8 bases remained unmatched.

The CDR3 DNA follows: TGTGCCAGCAGCCTCACCCAAGGACTAGCGTTGGCCGGGGAGCTGTTTTTT. It specifies CASSLTQGLALAGELFF. The chain has TRBV7-8 and TRBJ2-2, with TRBD2 matching over 9 bases. The CDR3 totals 17 residues. Losses at the gene ends were 5 bases for V and 6 bases for J; bases not matched to a gene: 13. Germline values: CDR1 SGHVS, CDR2 FQNEAQ.

This clonotype was observed a handful of times. The chain is built from TRBV7-3 and TRBJ2-1; the match to TRBD1 covers 8 bases. V was pared by 4 bases and J by 1 base, with 6 bases of the junction left unmatched. Germline CDR1 SGHTA, CDR2 FQGTGA. This CDR3 has 16 amino acids. CDR3 nucleotides: TGTGCCAGCAGCTCGTCCGGGACAGGTTCCTACAATGAGCAGTTCTTC. It codes for CASSSSGTGSYNEQFF.

This clonotype was counted between two and nine times. The rearrangement uses TRBV5-1 and TRBJ1-2; 7 positions agree with TRBD1. V lost 4 bases to trimming and J lost 3 bases; unmatched junction nucleotides: 12. CDR1 and CDR2 (germline): SGHRS, YFSETQ. The CDR3 covers 16 residues. The CDR3 nucleotides are TGCGCCAGCAGCCGAACGTCGGGCAGGGGGGACTATGGCTACACCTTC. Amino acids: CASSRTSGRGDYGYTF. Together with reference TRBV5-1 and TRBJ1-2, the CDR3 gives the full variable domain: KAGVTQTPRYLIKTRGQQVTLSCSPISGHRSVSWYQQTPGQGLQFLFEYFSETQRNKGNFPGRFSGRQFSNSRSEMNVSTLELGDSALYLCASSRTSGRGDYGYTFGSGTRLTVV.

A few counts support this clonotype. The chain employs TRBV4-3 and TRBJ2-1; no firm D call. Germline CDR1 is LGHNA and CDR2 is YSLEER. The V end lost 0 bases, the J end lost 0 bases, and 9 bases lay between the germline ends. CDR3 length: 16 residues. CDR3: CASSQDRTGSYNEQFF. DNA for the CDR3: TGCGCCAGCAGCCAAGATCGTACCGGCTCCTACAATGAGCAGTTCTTC.

The gene calls are TRBV7-2 and TRBJ2-1, with D uncertain. This CDR3 region has 16 residues. V shed 0 bases and J shed 0 bases, with 9 bases lying between them. CDR1 is SGHTA and CDR2 is FQGNSA in the germline V gene. CDR3 amino acids: CASSLALGSSYNEQFF. Here the CDR3 DNA reads TGTGCCAGCAGCTTAGCTCTAGGTAGCTCCTACAATGAGCAGTTCTTC.

The genes are TRBV2 and TRBJ1-1, with TRBD1 as a possible D gene (5 bases). V dropped 1 base and J dropped 7 bases, with 10 bases sitting between them. The CDR3 totals 13 residues. Germline V lookup: CDR1 SNHLY, CDR2 FYNNEI. CDR3 nucleotides: TGTGCCAGCAGTGAAGAACAGGCCCTTGAAGCTTTCTTT. Translating gives CASSEEQALEAFF.

The chain is built from TRBV7-2 and TRBJ2-1, with 11 nucleotides matching TRBD2. Germline CDR1 reads SGHTA; CDR2 reads FQGNSA. V lost 5 bases to trimming and J lost 14 bases; unmatched junction nucleotides: 5. The length of the CDR3 is 12 residues. CDR3 bases: TGTGCCAGCAGCCCACGACTAGCGGGAAAGTTCTTC. This encodes CASSPRLAGKFF.

This clonotype was observed at least ten times. CDR3: CASTITGGPRTGELFF. The CDR3 DNA reads TGTGCCAGCACTATCACGGGGGGCCCCAGGACCGGGGAGCTGTTTTTT. The V gene is TRBV12-3 or TRBV12-4, the J gene TRBJ2-2; D may be TRBD2 (7 bases). The CDR3 is 16 amino acids. V was cut by 7 bases and J by 5 bases, with 20 bases left in between.

Concerning this clonotype itself: At one boundary the junction diverges from the germline segment, which might be a read error. The chain joins TRBV27 to TRBJ2-1, with 8 bases fitting TRBD2. Germline V lookup: CDR1 MNHEY, CDR2 SMNVEV (reference sequence). This CDR3 has 15 amino acids. The CDR3 DNA reads TGTGCCAGCGGTTTAGCAGCGGGGGTCACCGCTCAACCGTTCTTC. It codes for CASGLAAGVTAQPFF.

V gene TRBV20-1 combines with J gene TRBJ2-1, with TRBD1 matching 7 bases. Germline CDR1 reads DFQATT; CDR2 reads SNEGSKA (reference sequence). This CDR3 is built from 14 residues. J was trimmed by 4 bases and V by 2 bases; bases with no gene match: 5. The CDR3 coding sequence is TGCAGTGCTAGATGGGCAGGGGGTTACAATGAGCAGTTCTTC. This codes for CSARWAGGYNEQFF.

This clonotype occurred a few times. V and J are TRBV6-5 and TRBJ1-2, with a possible D match to TRBD1 (5 bases). Germline assignment: CDR1 MNHEY and CDR2 SVGAGI. The CDR3 runs to 15 residues. Trimming left V 0 bases short and J 8 bases short, with 16 bases between. CDR3 nucleotide sequence: TGTGCCAGCAGTTACTCTGTCAGCCCCCAGGGAGGCTACACCTTC. Residues: CASSYSVSPQGGYTF.

This chain uses TRBV4-3 with TRBJ2-3; 11 bases agree with TRBD2. The CDR3 spans 14 residues. Germline-derived CDR1 and CDR2 are LGHNA and YSLEER. V lost 2 bases to trimming and J lost 7 bases; unmatched junction nucleotides: 2. CDR3 in amino acids: CASSQTSGSNTQYF. The CDR3 nucleotides are TGCGCCAGCAGCCAAACTAGCGGGAGTAATACGCAGTATTTT.

A few counts support this clonotype. This chain links TRBV10-2 with TRBJ2-1, with D maybe TRBD2 (5 bases). The CDR3 has 11 residues. CDR1 and CDR2 (germline): WSHSY, SAAADI. V lost 9 bases and J 6 bases, leaving 9 bases between the germline ends. CDR3 coding DNA: TGCGCCAGTTCCGGGATCAATGAGCAGTTCTTC. Its protein is CASSGINEQFF.

There are many counts of this clonotype. The chain recombines TRBV24-1 with TRBJ2-7; the match to TRBD2 covers 12 bases. With 2 bases clipped from V and 4 bases from J, the junction kept 2 bases outside the gene matches. The CDR3 consists of 15 residues. Germline CDR1 is KGHDR and CDR2 is SFDVKD. CDR3 DNA sequence: TGTGCCACCAGTGATTCCGGGACTAGCGGGTACGAGCAGTACTTC. Its translation: CATSDSGTSGYEQYF.

This clonotype appeared many times. The chain joins TRBV6-5 to TRBJ2-7; 7 positions agree with TRBD1. Germline V gives CDR1 MNHEY, CDR2 SVGAGI. The V and J ends lost 4 bases and 5 bases, in that order; junction bases with no gene match: 11. This CDR3 has 15 amino acids. CDR3 in DNA: TGTGCCAGCAGTTTTGGACAGGTCCTGGCAGACGAGCAGTACTTC. It yields the protein CASSFGQVLADEQYF.

In this sample, this clonotype turned up many times. The V gene is TRBV5-1, the J gene TRBJ2-1; D remains unclear. This CDR3 is 15 amino acids long. V lost 1 base and J 1 base, leaving 9 bases between the germline ends. CDR1 is SGHRS and CDR2 is YFSETQ in the germline V gene. The CDR3 sequence is CASSLQAVSYNEQFF. CDR3 nucleotide sequence: TGCGCCAGCAGCTTGCAGGCGGTATCCTACAATGAGCAGTTCTTC.

This clonotype was found many times. This chain joins TRBV5-1 and TRBJ1-1; D unresolved. This CDR3 has 13 residues. Germline CDR1 and CDR2: SGHRS and YFSETQ. V lost 5 bases and J 0 bases, leaving 8 bases between the germline ends. CDR3 DNA: TGCGCCAGCAGGACTCCGTTGAACACTGAAGCTTTCTTT. As protein: CASRTPLNTEAFF.

This clonotype showed up just a few times. The gene calls are TRBV5-1 and TRBJ2-4, with D possibly matching TRBD1 (5 bases). Trimming stripped 2 bases from V and 5 bases from J, with 8 bases between. Germline lookup yields CDR1 SGHRS and CDR2 YFSETQ. The CDR3 contains 13 residues. CDR3 amino acids: CASSFTGQNIQYF. CDR3 nucleotides: TGCGCCAGCAGCTTCACAGGCCAAAACATTCAGTACTTC.